This T cell receptor (beta chain) derives from a study of blood T cell repertoires in COVID-19. Study-wide background: There were acute and convalescent COVID-19 samples, and they came from the United States, Italy and Spain.

TCRdb's copy holds only in-frame clones and misses some; the assay was immunoSEQ multiplex PCR. This sample has about 300,000 clones; 88% occur once, and the top ten carry over 6%. V lost 7 bases and J lost 3; bases outside the gene matches: 8. The CDR3 has 14 residues. Per the germline V gene, CDR1 is GTSNPN and CDR2 is SVGIG (reference sequence). This receptor was taken from a woman in her twenties or thirties who had recovered from COVID-19. The chain employs TRBV30 and TRBJ2-1; 8 bases align to TRBD1. The specimen sequenced was peripheral blood. The CDR3 nucleotides are TGTGCCTCTCACCGGGACAGGAGCTACAATGAGCAGTTCTTC. Its translation: CASHRDRSYNEQFF.